This entry lists 32 T cell receptor beta chains sequenced from one sample in a study of PD-1 blockade in classical Hodgkin lymphoma. Measured with immunoSEQ multiplex PCR; TCRdb has only the in-frame clones, and not every one. The repertoire holds 30,000 to 35,000 clones, with about 86% as singletons. Time point here: cycle 4 day 1 (C4D1), after less than 7 weeks of nivolumab. Exposure to brentuximab vedotin varied, and each patient had relapsed following autologous stem cell transplantation. Magnetic depletion of unwanted cells isolated CD4+ T cells from thawed PBMCs. Source: CD4+ T cells from blood, taken before the fourth cycle of nivolumab. Receptors originate from a human donor with classical Hodgkin lymphoma.

The chain joins TRBV13 to TRBJ2-5; perhaps TRBD2 as D (6 bases). The DNA end favors TRBJ2-7, so the J call may be wrong. Germline V gene sequence: CDR1 PRHDT, CDR2 FYEKMQ (reference sequence). The CDR3 is 16 amino acids. Here the CDR3 reads CASSPFEGTPDHEQYF. The CDR3 DNA reads as TGTGCCAGCAGCCCATTCGAGGGGACTCCCGATCACGAGCAGTACTTC.

The gene calls are TRBV19 and TRBJ2-5; D remains ambiguous. Between the trimmed V and J ends, which lost 5 bases and 2 bases, there was a span of 3 bases. This CDR3 has 11 residues. Germline V gives CDR1 LNHDA, CDR2 SQIVND (reference sequence). The chain's CDR3 is CASSSQETQYF. The CDR3 nucleotides are TGTGCCAGTAGTTCACAAGAGACCCAGTACTTC.

The J gene is TRBJ1-3, the V gene TRBV6-6; 10 positions agree with TRBD1. The germline CDR1 and CDR2 sequences are MNHNY and SVGAGI (reference sequence). The trim removed 7 bases at V and 2 bases at J, leaving 5 bases unmatched. CDR3 length: 15 amino acids. CDR3 coding DNA: TGTGCCAGCACTACGGGGACAGGGGCTGGAAACACCATATATTTT. This encodes CASTTGTGAGNTIYF.

This chain links TRBV25-1 with TRBJ2-1; 9 positions match TRBD2. This CDR3 is 15 amino acids long. Losses at the gene ends were 2 bases for V and 15 bases for J; bases not matched to a gene: 14. CDR1 MGHDK and CDR2 SYGVNS come from the germline V gene. For the CDR3, the DNA is TGTGCCAGCAGTGAAGTCGTGGGTAGCGGGGGCCATCGGTTCTTC. This translates into CASSEVVGSGGHRFF.

The V call is TRBV19, the J call TRBJ1-1; D might be TRBD1 (5 bases). The CDR3 consists of 13 residues. Trimming stripped 11 bases from V and 4 bases from J, with 17 bases between. Germline V lookup: CDR1 LNHDA, CDR2 SQIVND (reference sequence). The CDR3 reads CAPSGGYGTEAFF. In DNA, the CDR3 is TGTGCCCCCAGCGGGGGGTATGGCACTGAAGCTTTCTTT.

A single count supports this clone. The V and J genes are TRBV15 and TRBJ1-2; 9 bases align to TRBD1. CDR3 length: 16 residues. V was pared by 1 base and J by 4 bases, with 7 bases of the junction left unmatched. Germline V lookup: CDR1 LNHNV, CDR2 YYDKDF (reference sequence). The CDR3 DNA reads as TGTGCCACCAGCAGAGTCGACAGGGGGAAGTTCTATGGCTACACCTTC. The encoded protein is CATSRVDRGKFYGYTF.

Here the CDR3 DNA reads TGTGCCTGGAGAGGAGCAGGATTGAACGAGCAGTACTTC. Protein: CAWRGAGLNEQYF. The V gene is TRBV30, the J gene TRBJ2-7; D remains unclear. This CDR3 spans 13 amino acids. CDR1 and CDR2 from the germline V gene are GTSNPN and SVGIG (reference sequence). Deletions cut 3 bases from V and 5 bases from J, with 14 bases between. The full variable domain, its missing parts supplied by reference TRBV30 and TRBJ2-7, is SQTIHQWPATLVQPVGSPLSLECTVEGTSNPNLYWYRQAAGRGLQLLFYSVGIGQISSEVPQNLSASRPQDRQFILSSKKLLLSDSGFYLCAWRGAGLNEQYFGPGTRLTVT.

The rearrangement joins TRBV4-3 to TRBJ2-1; 9 nucleotides agree with TRBD2. The CDR3 runs to 15 residues. V lost 7 bases to trimming and J lost 7 bases; unmatched junction nucleotides: 11. CDR1 is LGHNA, CDR2 YSLEER, per germline. CDR3 bases: TGCGCCAGCAAGTTCCTGCGGGGGGGCCTAAATGAGCAGTTCTTC. This translates into CASKFLRGGLNEQFF.

The chain uses TRBV11-3 and TRBJ2-6, with a tentative D call TRBD2 (7 bases). V lost 2 bases, J lost 0 bases, and 11 bases lay in between. Germline CDR1 SGHNT, CDR2 YENEEA. The CDR3 runs to 17 residues. The CDR3 here is CASSLQGTISGANVLTF. The CDR3 nucleotides are TGTGCCAGCAGCTTACAGGGGACTATCTCTGGGGCCAACGTCCTGACTTTC.

The chain has TRBV28 and TRBJ1-6, with a weak D call TRBD1 (5 bases). The V end lost 6 bases, the J end lost 3 bases, and 6 bases lay between the germline ends. CDR3 length: 13 residues. Germline assignment: CDR1 MDHEN and CDR2 SYDVKM. The CDR3 loop is CASRGVYNSPLHF. The CDR3 DNA reads as TGTGCCAGCAGAGGGGTCTATAATTCACCCCTCCACTTT.

This sequence joins TRBV6-5 and TRBJ1-2; 11 bases are a match to TRBD1. Per the germline V gene, CDR1 is MNHEY and CDR2 is SVGAGI. The CDR3 is 14 residues long. The ends lost 5 bases at V and 3 bases at J; junction bases unmatched: 2. CDR3 amino acids: CASSRDRGYYGYTF. The DNA for the CDR3 is TGTGCCAGCAGTCGGGACAGGGGGTACTATGGCTACACCTTC.

J is TRBJ2-1 and V is TRBV7-8; D not resolved. CDR3 length equals 14 residues. Trimming took off 6 bases at V and 10 bases at J, with 19 bases between the two ends. Germline-derived CDR1 and CDR2 are SGHVS and FQNEAQ. The CDR3 DNA reads TGTGCCAGCAGGCCCGCCCCGACGGTTACCGAGCAGTTCTTC. Translated, it gives CASRPAPTVTEQFF.

The chain combines TRBV7-2 with TRBJ2-5; TRBD2 might be the D (7 bases). CDR3 length: 16 residues. Trimming left V 4 bases short and J 5 bases short, with 20 bases between. Germline CDR1 reads SGHTA; CDR2 reads FQGNSA. The CDR3 loop reads CASSSRTGGRWETQYF. The CDR3 DNA follows: TGTGCCAGCAGCTCTAGGACCGGGGGGCGGTGGGAGACCCAGTACTTC.

The rearrangement links TRBV27 to TRBJ2-7, with D unclear. Germline CDR1 MNHEY, CDR2 SMNVEV (reference sequence). V lost 8 bases and J 6 bases, leaving 2 bases between the germline ends. CDR3 length equals 8 residues. The CDR3 loop reads CASPEQYF. CDR3 coding DNA: TGTGCCAGCCCCGAGCAGTACTTC.

This clone was seen a handful of times. V is TRBV28 and J is TRBJ1-2, with 7 bases aligning to TRBD1. V lost 8 bases and J lost 3; bases outside the gene matches: 6. The CDR3 length is 13 residues. CDR1 MDHEN and CDR2 SYDVKM come from the germline V gene. CDR3 sequence reads: CASASGTDYGYTF. For the CDR3, the DNA is TGTGCCAGCGCCTCCGGGACAGACTATGGCTACACCTTC.

The gene calls are TRBV27 and TRBJ2-3; 14 nucleotides align to TRBD2. The CDR3 extends over 17 amino acids. CDR1 is MNHEY and CDR2 is SMNVEV in the germline V gene (reference sequence). V was pared by 3 bases and J by 4 bases, with 6 bases of the junction left unmatched. The CDR3 here is CASSLTSGGAGADTQYF. The CDR3 nucleotides read TGTGCCAGCAGTTTGACTAGCGGGGGGGCGGGGGCAGATACGCAGTATTTT.

J is TRBJ1-6 and V is TRBV6-1; D gene uncertain. The germline CDR1 and CDR2 sequences are MNHNS and SASEGT. The V gene lost 2 bases and the J gene lost 10 bases, with 12 bases spanning the gap. The CDR3 loop spans 14 amino acids. The CDR3 DNA follows: TGTGCCAGCAGTGAACAGCTTACCCCGTCACCCCTCCACTTT. It yields the protein CASSEQLTPSPLHF.

The gene calls are TRBV19 and TRBJ1-5; D gene unclear. The germline V gene has CDR1 LNHDA and CDR2 SQIVND (reference sequence). V lost 7 bases to trimming and J lost 0 bases, with 19 bases between them. The CDR3 consists of 17 residues. The CDR3 DNA reads as TGTGCCAGTACCCCATTAAATAGGGTGTATAGCAATCAGCCCCAGCATTTT. Translated, it gives CASTPLNRVYSNQPQHF.

The gene calls are TRBV27 and TRBJ2-5, with D uncertain. The CDR3 has 14 amino acids. Germline values: CDR1 MNHEY, CDR2 SMNVEV (reference sequence). Trimming shortened V by 5 bases and J by 4 bases, and 14 bases separated the two germline ends. CDR3 residues: CASSIRASGETQYF. CDR3 DNA: TGTGCCAGCAGTATACGGGCTTCGGGAGAGACCCAGTACTTC.

The J gene is TRBJ1-1, the V gene TRBV19; 9 bases are shared with TRBD1. The length of the CDR3 is 13 residues. CDR1 is LNHDA, CDR2 SQIVND, per germline (reference sequence). Trimming at V came to 5 bases and at J to 5 bases, leaving 3 bases not matched to a gene. CDR3 residues: CASSLQGATEAFF. The CDR3 DNA reads as TGTGCCAGTAGTCTACAGGGGGCGACTGAAGCTTTCTTT. The full variable domain, completed using reference TRBV19 and TRBJ1-1, is DGGITQSPKYLFRKEGQNVTLSCEQNLNHDAMYWYRQDPGQGLRLIYYSQIVNDFQKGDIAEGYSVSREKKESFPLTVTSAQKNPTAFYLCASSLQGATEAFFGQGTRLTVV.

This chain uses TRBV11-2 with TRBJ1-1, with no clear D. V lost 0 bases and J 5 bases, leaving 7 bases between the germline ends. The CDR3 runs 13 residues. Germline lookup yields CDR1 SGHAT and CDR2 FQNNGV. CDR3: CASSLDSRTEAFF. In nucleotides, the CDR3 is TGTGCCAGCAGCTTAGACAGTCGGACTGAAGCTTTCTTT.

J is TRBJ2-7 and V is TRBV28; D gene unclear. Trimming removed 6 bases from V and 6 bases from J, with 15 bases in between. CDR1 and CDR2 (germline): MDHEN, SYDVKM. The CDR3 has 13 residues. The CDR3 sequence is CASRPNPVLEQYF. For the CDR3, the DNA is TGTGCCAGCAGGCCCAATCCAGTCCTCGAGCAGTACTTC.

This clone was seen just once. The J gene is TRBJ1-5, the V gene TRBV7-9; 8 positions agree with TRBD1. There are 16 residues in the CDR3. Germline V CDR1 and CDR2: SEHNR, FQNEAQ (reference sequence). V gave up 5 bases and J gave up 4 bases; unmatched junction bases: 10. CDR3 nucleotide sequence: TGTGCCAGCAGCCAAAGCGACAGGGGTGTGAATCAGCCCCAGCATTTT. This translates into CASSQSDRGVNQPQHF. The full variable domain, its missing parts supplied by reference TRBV7-9 and TRBJ1-5, is DTGVSQNPRHKITKRGQNVTFRCDPISEHNRLYWYRQTLGQGPEFLTYFQNEAQLEKSRLLSDRFSAERPKGSFSTLEIQRTEQGDSAMYLCASSQSDRGVNQPQHFGDGTRLSIL.

This rearrangement joins TRBV20-1 to TRBJ1-2; no definite D call. The V gene's germline CDR1 is DFQATT and CDR2 SNEGSKA (reference sequence). This CDR3 is built from 11 residues. Trimming pared 5 bases from V and 3 bases from J, leaving 7 bases between. The CDR3 here is CSAQVYYGYTF. Here the CDR3 DNA reads TGCAGTGCTCAAGTATACTATGGCTACACCTTC.

This sequence joins TRBV9 and TRBJ2-5; D is possibly TRBD1 or TRBD2 (6 bases each). This CDR3 contains 13 residues. Trimming cost V 3 bases and J 2 bases, with 8 bases left between them. Germline V gene sequence: CDR1 SGDLS, CDR2 YYNGEE. This CDR3 reads CASSAGAQETQYF. CDR3 sequence (DNA): TGTGCCAGCAGCGCGGGGGCTCAAGAGACCCAGTACTTC.

The chain links TRBV2 to TRBJ2-3; either TRBD1 or TRBD2 may supply D (5 bases each). CDR1 is SNHLY and CDR2 is FYNNEI in the germline V gene. Trimming shortened V by 10 bases and J by 4 bases, and 21 bases separated the two germline ends. The CDR3 extends over 15 amino acids. CDR3: CATARDQIGADTQYF. The CDR3 DNA is TGTGCCACCGCAAGGGACCAGATCGGAGCAGATACGCAGTATTTT.

There are a few counts of this clone. V and J are TRBV19 and TRBJ1-2, with a possible D match to TRBD1 (5 bases). The germline V gene encodes CDR1 LNHDA and CDR2 SQIVND (reference sequence). The CDR3 totals 15 residues. Trimming shortened V by 5 bases and J by 0 bases, and 13 bases separated the two germline ends. CDR3 protein: CASSPGGTANYGYTF. The CDR3 DNA reads as TGTGCCAGTAGTCCCGGGGGGACCGCTAACTATGGCTACACCTTC.

The J gene is TRBJ1-2, the V gene TRBV11-2, with a weak D call TRBD1 (6 bases). CDR1 SGHAT and CDR2 FQNNGV come from the germline V gene. This CDR3 has 13 residues. Trimming cost V 5 bases and J 5 bases, with 12 bases left between them. CDR3 DNA sequence: TGTGCCAGCAGCGCGTCAGGGGAATATGGCTACACCTTC. Translated, it gives CASSASGEYGYTF.

The V and J genes are TRBV4-3 and TRBJ1-1, with D perhaps TRBD1 (5 bases). The CDR3 covers 14 residues. Germline V CDR1 and CDR2: LGHNA, YSLEER. V lost 3 bases and J 4 bases, leaving 12 bases between the germline ends. Here the CDR3 reads CASSHPGGFTEAFF. The CDR3 coding sequence is TGCGCCAGCAGCCATCCCGGGGGGTTCACTGAAGCTTTCTTT.

The chain's CDR3 is CASRLWGQDEKLFF. DNA for the CDR3: TGTGCCAGCAGACTGTGGGGTCAGGACGAAAAACTGTTTTTT. The chain has TRBV4-2 and TRBJ1-4, with no clear D. CDR1 and CDR2 from the germline V gene are LGHNA and YNFKEQ. The CDR3 length is 14 residues. Between the trimmed V and J ends, which lost 6 bases and 8 bases, there was a span of 16 bases.

The chain uses TRBV14 and TRBJ1-2; D unresolved. V lost 0 bases, J lost 2 bases, and 4 bases lay in between. This CDR3 is built from 13 residues. CDR1 and CDR2 from the germline V gene are SGHDN and FVKESK. CDR3 residues: CASSQERNYGYTF. DNA for the CDR3: TGTGCCAGCAGCCAAGAAAGGAACTATGGCTACACCTTC.

This clone was picked up one time. The chain employs TRBV4-2 and TRBJ2-2; 9 bases align to TRBD2. Germline assignment: CDR1 LGHNA and CDR2 YNFKEQ. CDR3 size: 17 residues. V trimming: 2 bases; J trimming: 4 bases; junction bases outside the gene matches: 8. CDR3 sequence reads: CASSQSSVAGATGELFF. The CDR3 nucleotides read TGTGCCAGCAGCCAATCCTCGGTAGCGGGGGCCACCGGGGAGCTGTTTTTT.